This T cell receptor beta chain was recovered during a study of blood T cell repertoires in COVID-19. Study at large: Both acute and convalescent COVID-19 samples were obtained from the United States, Italy and Spain. The cDNA or gDNA used as material had been derived from T cells, B-cell-depleted T cells, or PBMCs.

Germline V CDR1 and CDR2: SSHAT, FNYEAQ (reference sequence). This CDR3 comprises 15 residues. Of note for this clone: The junction does not match germline at one end; this may be a read error.

Original data processing: For nucleated cells, counts were estimated from reference gene primer amplification. Profiled with immunoSEQ multiplex PCR; TCRdb holds only in-frame clones, not every one. V, J and clone size were drawn from that table, and D and trimming were deduced from the DNA. The table includes about 270,000 clones, less than 85% detected once. The receptor was isolated from a woman under 30 with acute or convalescent COVID-19. The chain recombines TRBV7-7 with TRBJ2-3, with a possible D match to TRBD2 (6 bases). Sample: peripheral blood. As DNA, the CDR3 is TGTGCTAGCAGCGCCGGGACTGGAACCACAGATACGCAGTATTTT. Translating gives CASSAGTGTTDTQYF. Combining the CDR3 with reference TRBV7-7 and TRBJ2-3 gives the whole variable domain GAGVSQSPRYKVTKRGQDVTLRCDPISSHATLYWYQQALGQGPEFLTYFNYEAQPDKSGLPSDRFSAERPEGSISTLTIQRTEQRDSAMYRCASSAGTGTTDTQYFGPGTRLTVL.